What follows are 9 T cell receptor beta chains derived from one specimen sequenced in a study of blood T cell repertoires in COVID-19. Sequencing was performed with immunoSEQ multiplex PCR; in TCRdb, only in-frame clones are kept and a portion is missing. The sample consists of about 45,000 clones, 90% of them appearing once. Material for sequencing was peripheral blood. All receptors derive from a human donor in a cohort sampled during active COVID-19.

The J gene is TRBJ1-2, the V gene TRBV4-3, with D perhaps matching TRBD1 (6 bases). V was cut by 0 bases and J by 0 bases, with 11 bases left in between. The CDR3 spans 16 residues. From germline, CDR1 is LGHNA and CDR2 YSLEER. The CDR3 bases are TGCGCCAGCAGCCAAGATTGGGCAGGGGCTAACTATGGCTACACCTTC. Translated, it gives CASSQDWAGANYGYTF.

Written as DNA, the CDR3 is TGTGCCAGCAGCTTAGCGGGAGCTAATGAGCAGTTCTTC. Protein sequence: CASSLAGANEQFF. The J gene is TRBJ2-1, the V gene TRBV11-2, with D tentatively TRBD2 (6 bases). This CDR3 has 13 residues. Trimming took 1 base from V and 7 from J, leaving 8 bases between them. CDR1 and CDR2 from the germline V gene are SGHAT and FQNNGV.

The gene calls are TRBV7-8 and TRBJ2-7, with TRBD2 matching over 8 bases. This CDR3 is built from 16 residues. Germline V gene lookup returns CDR1 SGHVS and CDR2 FQNEAQ. Unmatched junction bases numbered 11, after V lost 5 bases and J lost 2 bases. CDR3 region: CASSHPGTSGTYEQYF. CDR3 bases: TGTGCCAGCAGCCACCCAGGTACTAGCGGTACCTACGAGCAGTACTTC.

This clone has only one observation. This chain connects TRBV30 to TRBJ1-6, with D possibly TRBD1 on 6 matching bases. CDR1 and CDR2 from the germline V gene are GTSNPN and SVGIG (reference sequence). V lost 4 bases to trimming and J lost 7 bases, with 14 bases between them. The CDR3 length is 14 residues. CDR3 DNA sequence: TGTGCCTGGAAGGGGGACGGAAGAAATTCACCCCTCCACTTT. It is translated as CAWKGDGRNSPLHF.

A single count supports this clone. V gene TRBV10-3 combines with J gene TRBJ1-2; 10 bases align to TRBD1. The germline V gene encodes CDR1 ENHRY and CDR2 SYGVKD. With 6 bases clipped from V and 6 bases from J, the junction kept 1 base outside the gene matches. CDR3 size: 12 residues. CDR3: CAISGTGDGYTF. CDR3 nucleotide sequence: TGTGCCATCAGCGGGACAGGGGATGGCTACACCTTC.

The rearrangement joins TRBV7-3 to TRBJ2-3; tentative D call: TRBD2 (7 bases). The germline V gene has CDR1 SGHTA and CDR2 FQGTGA. The CDR3 is made up of 16 amino acids. V was pared by 7 bases and J by 5 bases, with 22 bases between. The CDR3 DNA reads as TGTGCCAGCACCGTAAGAGGCGGGGGCCATCTAGATACGCAGTATTTT. It encodes CASTVRGGGHLDTQYF. Complete variable domain (other parts from reference TRBV7-3 and TRBJ2-3): GAGVSQTPSNKVTEKGKYVELRCDPISGHTALYWYRQSLGQGPEFLIYFQGTGAADDSGLPNDRFFAVRPEGSVSTLKIQRTERGDSAVYLCASTVRGGGHLDTQYFGPGTRLTVL.

Only a few counts were recorded for this clone. The rearrangement uses TRBV9 and TRBJ1-6; D not certain. V gave up 3 bases and J gave up 7 bases, with 11 bases separating them. The CDR3 is made up of 14 amino acids. Looked up from germline, CDR1 is SGDLS and CDR2 is YYNGEE. In DNA, the CDR3 is TGTGCCAGCAGCGGATCAACGGGGAATTCACCCCTCCACTTT. This codes for CASSGSTGNSPLHF.

CDR3 coding DNA: TGTGCCAGCAGCCAAGGACTTCAGCCCCAGCATTTT. It encodes CASSQGLQPQHF. J is TRBJ1-5 and V is TRBV3-1 (or the pseudogene TRBV3-2), with D unresolved. With 1 base removed from V and 6 bases from J, the gap between germline ends came to 4 bases. Germline CDR1 and CDR2: LGHDT and YNNKEL (reference sequence). This CDR3 region has 12 residues.

This clone was picked up a small number of times. The chain couples TRBV2 to TRBJ2-2, with a weak D call TRBD2 (6 bases). Trimming shortened V by 4 bases and J by 5 bases, and 14 bases separated the two germline ends. Germline CDR1 and CDR2: SNHLY and FYNNEI. The CDR3 totals 15 residues. CDR3 loop: CASSGPGGDTGELFF. The CDR3 region has the DNA TGTGCCAGCAGTGGGCCCGGAGGGGATACCGGGGAGCTGTTTTTT.